The following is a T cell receptor beta chain sequence with its context. The sample is drawn from a study of blood T cell repertoires in COVID-19. V was pared by 0 bases and J by 4 bases, with 7 bases of the junction left unmatched. The CDR3 consists of 17 residues. Germline V gene sequence: CDR1 SQVTM, CDR2 ANQGSEA. Only in-frame clones appear in the TCRdb table, and some are missing; sequencing was by immunoSEQ multiplex PCR. The sample includes 300,000 to 350,000 clones, roughly 85% seen only once; the top ten take around 4.5%. The chain couples TRBV29-1 to TRBJ2-2; 11 nucleotides agree with TRBD1. The sequence came from a woman aged 40 to 50 with acute COVID-19. Sequenced input: PBMCs or T cells enriched from blood (not recorded which). DNA for the CDR3: TGCAGCGTTGAAGATCTCGGCGGGACAGGGGGCACCGGGGAGCTGTTTTTT. Amino acid sequence: CSVEDLGGTGGTGELFF.